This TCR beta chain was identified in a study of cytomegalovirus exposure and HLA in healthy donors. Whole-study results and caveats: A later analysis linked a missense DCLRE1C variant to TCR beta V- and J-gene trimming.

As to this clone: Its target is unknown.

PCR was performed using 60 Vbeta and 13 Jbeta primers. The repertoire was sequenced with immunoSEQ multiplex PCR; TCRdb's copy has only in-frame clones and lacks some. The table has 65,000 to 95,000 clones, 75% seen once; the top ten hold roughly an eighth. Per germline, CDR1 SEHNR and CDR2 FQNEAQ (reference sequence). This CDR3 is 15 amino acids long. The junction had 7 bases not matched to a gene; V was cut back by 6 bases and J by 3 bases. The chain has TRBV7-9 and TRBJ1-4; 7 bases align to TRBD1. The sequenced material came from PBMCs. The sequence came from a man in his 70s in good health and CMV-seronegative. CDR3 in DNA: TGTGCCAGCAGTATTACCCAGGGGGCTAATGAAAAACTGTTTTTT. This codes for CASSITQGANEKLFF.